This entry describes one TCR beta chain. Its antigen remains unidentified. Base-call qualities are not available, and no considerably larger clone is one nucleotide away. Including the terminal cysteine and phenylalanine, the CDR3 comprises 17 residues. Of all the DNA, just the CDR3 is kept, 51 bases in frame from base 1. The germline V end is reduced by 2 bases and the J end by 2 bases; junction bases left unmatched: 8. In the germline V gene, CDR1 corresponds to KGHSH and CDR2 to LQKENI. The data were taken from a study of blood T cell repertoires in COVID-19 (dated by TCRdb to 2018 to 2021). The study in broad terms: Collaborator samples came from the United States, Italy and Spain and covered acute and convalescent phases of COVID-19. The material from the prospective study consisted of cDNA or gDNA derived from T cells, B-cell-depleted T cells, or PBMCs. Deeply sampled blood TCRbeta repertoires from subjects exposed to, actively infected with, or recovered from COVID-19 were included in the dataset. The repertoires were released in a freely available public database intended as a resource for research on the immune response to SARS-CoV-2. Samples were obtained from the ongoing ImmuneRACE study (first 160 participants) and from some 1,200 subjects provided by 6 global collaborators. Sample metadata almost always included a de-identified subject ID, COVID-19 status, age in years and sex. Where HLA class I and class II types were available, the types were taken from metadata supplied by the sample provider, not from assay-based typing.

Whole blood was collected in K2EDTA tubes by collaborating institutions according to the institutions' own protocols. For TCRbeta analysis, collaborators shipped samples as frozen whole blood, isolated PBMCs, or DNA extracted from either of those sample types. TCRbeta CDR3 regions were amplified from genomic DNA by means of the immunoSEQ Assay, a bias-controlled multiplex PCR. The original methods were these. The number of nucleated cells in each sample was estimated by amplification of reference gene primers within the assay. Sequence reads were collapsed and filtered to measure the absolute abundance of every unique TCRbeta CDR3 rearrangement. For each sample, productive Simpson clonality was calculated as the square root of Simpson's diversity index over productive rearrangements. TCRdb retrieved this table from immuneACCESS and kept in-frame rearrangements only. Not all clones are present; in checked studies, unresolved V genes account for under half, and no reason is known for the remainder. That table is the source of V, J and clone size, and D and trimming were worked out from the DNA. The sample table contains about 99,000 clones; only one count was recorded for about 90% of them. The ten most abundant clones make up 3.1% of the sample.

The paper as a whole reports these results and caveats: Clinical and demographic metadata were provided uncurated, with the amount varying by source and participant.

The sequenced sample consisted of peripheral blood. This receptor chain uses TRBV18 and TRBJ2-3; 9 middle bases align to TRBD1. The receptor's source is a man aged 50 or older in a cohort sampled during active COVID-19. For the CDR3, the sequence is CASSPSGDRDITDTQYF. The DNA reads TGTGCCAGCTCACCAAGCGGGGACAGGGATATCACAGATACGCAGTATTTT.